The clone carrying this T cell receptor beta chain was seen more than once but under ten times. This sample is part of a study of cytomegalovirus exposure and HLA in healthy donors. PCR was performed using 60 Vbeta and 13 Jbeta primers. Some clones are missing from TCRdb's copy, which holds only in-frame ones; the method was immunoSEQ multiplex PCR. The sample contains some 150,000 clones, 65% to 90% of which appear only once. The clonotype was recovered from a woman aged 50 to 60 in good health and CMV-seropositive. The sample consisted of PBMCs.

The CDR3 DNA is TGCAGCGCATTTGACAATGAGCAGTTCTTC. Translated, it gives CSAFDNEQFF. The rearrangement uses TRBV29-1 and TRBJ2-1; D is unresolved. V lost 7 bases, J lost 5 bases, and 6 bases lay in between. This CDR3 comprises 10 residues. Germline loops: CDR1 SQVTM, CDR2 ANQGSEA.